This is a list of T cell receptor beta chains from one sample in a study of regulatory and conventional T cells in RAG deficiency. Repertoires were generated with immunoSEQ multiplex PCR, while TCRdb's copy carries only in-frame clones and drops some. The top ten hold about 1.1% of the sample, which has over 10,000 clones, 90% to 95% seen once. The sample was also reused in another study, on regulatory T cells.

Sequencing was performed on CD4+ effector T cells sorted from blood. Every receptor here comes from a human donor in good health. The CDR3 runs from the conserved cysteine through the conserved F or W. A D gene is named only where the DNA matches it firmly. Expanded clones are given a class, and other clones once, few, many or no size at all.

>TRBJ1-4|TRBV7-2|.|15|.
CASSPGTGYNEKLFF
TGTGCCAGCAGCCCAGGGACGGGGTATAATGAAAAACTGTTTTTT
>TRBJ1-1|TRBV2|.|15|.
CASSEGTRGTHEAFF
TGTGCCAGCAGTGAAGGGACACGAGGGACCCATGAAGCTTTCTTT
>TRBJ1-2|TRBV30|.|15|TRBD1
CALNSGTGHNYGYTF
TGTGCCCTCAACTCCGGGACAGGGCATAACTATGGCTACACCTTC
>TRBJ1-1|TRBV7-3|.|13|.
CASSSNLNTEAFF
TGTGCCAGCAGCTCCAACTTGAACACTGAAGCTTTCTTT
>TRBJ2-7|TRBV18|.|13|.
CASSPTRAYEQYF
TGTGCCAGCTCACCGACAAGGGCCTACGAGCAGTACTTC
>TRBJ2-1|TRBV7-3|.|16|TRBD2
CASSSRGTSGYNEQFF
TGTGCCAGCAGCTCTCGCGGGACTAGCGGCTACAATGAGCAGTTCTTC
>TRBJ2-1|TRBV5-1|.|15|TRBD1
CASSYISGQGNEQFF
TGCGCCAGCAGCTACATTTCGGGACAGGGAAATGAGCAGTTCTTC
>TRBJ1-6|TRBV9|.|14|.
CASSVGGSNSPLHF
TGTGCCAGCAGCGTAGGTGGGTCAAATTCACCCCTCCACTTT
>TRBJ2-3|TRBV5-4|.|16|.
CASSLSLGPSTDTQYF
TGTGCCAGCAGCTTGTCATTAGGGCCCAGCACAGATACGCAGTATTTT
>TRBJ2-1|TRBV6-5|once|15|TRBD1
CASSPDRGLGNEQFF
TGTGCCAGCAGTCCCGACAGGGGGTTAGGCAATGAGCAGTTCTTC
>TRBJ2-5|TRBV9|.|13|.
CASSVYSQETQYF
TGTGCCAGCAGCGTTTACTCACAAGAGACCCAGTACTTC
>TRBJ2-5|TRBV5-4|.|13|.
CASSLVDLETQYF
TGTGCCAGCAGCTTGGTGGACTTGGAGACCCAGTACTTC
>TRBJ2-5|TRBV5-6|.|15|.
CASSLGGGAQETQYF
TGTGCCAGCAGCTTGGGAGGGGGGGCCCAAGAGACCCAGTACTTC
>TRBJ2-7|TRBV7-8|few|12|TRBD2
CASSPRTSEQYF
TGTGCCAGCAGCCCGAGGACTAGCGAGCAGTACTTC
>TRBJ1-1|TRBV19|.|15|.
CASSIDHTEATEAFF
TGTGCCAGTAGTATAGACCATACTGAGGCCACTGAAGCTTTCTTT
>TRBJ1-1|TRBV5-3|.|14|.
CARSLYVEGTEAFF
TGTGCCAGAAGCTTGTATGTGGAAGGGACTGAAGCTTTCTTT
>TRBJ2-2|TRBV7-6|.|15|.
CASSLAGANTGELFF
TGTGCCAGCAGCTTAGCGGGGGCGAACACCGGGGAGCTGTTTTTT